The rows below give T cell receptor beta chains drawn from one sample of a study of cytomegalovirus exposure and HLA in healthy donors. Some clones are missing from TCRdb's copy, which holds only in-frame ones; the method was immunoSEQ multiplex PCR. The sample yields some 90,000 clones, 60% to 75% seen once. Sequenced input: PBMCs. These receptors were collected from a female donor in good health and CMV-seropositive. Each CDR3 is given with its conserved first and last residue. The D gene is left open where the match is weak. Only some rows state a clone size, as once, few, many or a class for expanded clones.

clone_size: NA; v_call: TRBV28; d_call: NA; j_call: TRBJ1-1; cdr3_nt: TGTGCCAGCACCCCACCGGGGAGCGACACTGAAGCTTTCTTT; cdr3_aa: CASTPPGSDTEAFF
clone_size: NA; v_call: TRBV19; d_call: NA; j_call: TRBJ1-5; cdr3_nt: TGTGCCAGTAGTATCTGGGGCCCTCTCGCAGATCAGCCCCAGCATTTT; cdr3_aa: CASSIWGPLADQPQHF
clone_size: NA; v_call: TRBV5-8; d_call: TRBD2; j_call: TRBJ2-1; cdr3_nt: TGTGCCAGCAGCCCCTGGCTAGCGGGGGCCTCCTACAATGAGCAGTTCTTC; cdr3_aa: CASSPWLAGASYNEQFF
clone_size: NA; v_call: TRBV18; d_call: TRBD1; j_call: TRBJ1-2; cdr3_nt: TGTGCCAGCTCACCATCGGAGAGGGGGCTGGGTGGCTACACCTTC; cdr3_aa: CASSPSERGLGGYTF
clone_size: NA; v_call: TRBV5-6; d_call: NA; j_call: TRBJ2-1; cdr3_nt: TGTGCCAGCAGCCTGGCAGGATTCTCTGAGCAGTTCTTC; cdr3_aa: CASSLAGFSEQFF
clone_size: NA; v_call: TRBV7-6; d_call: NA; j_call: TRBJ1-3; cdr3_nt: TGTGCCAGCAGCTTAGTTGAGGGCTCTGGAAACACCATATATTTT; cdr3_aa: CASSLVEGSGNTIYF
clone_size: NA; v_call: TRBV7-2; d_call: TRBD1; j_call: TRBJ1-1; cdr3_nt: TGTGCCAGCAGCCTAGGGACAGGCACTGAAGCTTTCTTT; cdr3_aa: CASSLGTGTEAFF
clone_size: NA; v_call: TRBV6-5; d_call: NA; j_call: TRBJ2-5; cdr3_nt: TGTGCCAGCAGCAACTATCACCCCGGGGGAGAGACCCAGTACTTC; cdr3_aa: CASSNYHPGGETQYF
clone_size: NA; v_call: TRBV10-3; d_call: TRBD1; j_call: TRBJ1-4; cdr3_nt: TGTGCCATCAGGGGGGGTACAGGGGATGAAAAACTGTTTTTT; cdr3_aa: CAIRGGTGDEKLFF
clone_size: NA; v_call: TRBV14; d_call: NA; j_call: TRBJ2-4; cdr3_nt: TGTGCCAGCAGCCAAGTTAGCGCCAAAAACATTCAGTACTTC; cdr3_aa: CASSQVSAKNIQYF
clone_size: NA; v_call: TRBV9; d_call: NA; j_call: TRBJ2-2; cdr3_nt: TGTGCCAGCAGCGCCTACAACACCGGGGAGCTGTTTTTT; cdr3_aa: CASSAYNTGELFF
clone_size: NA; v_call: TRBV4-1; d_call: TRBD1; j_call: TRBJ1-5; cdr3_nt: TGCGCCAGCAGCCAAGATGATGAGACAGGGGTACGACCCCAGCATTTT; cdr3_aa: CASSQDDETGVRPQHF
clone_size: NA; v_call: TRBV30; d_call: NA; j_call: TRBJ2-5; cdr3_nt: TGTGCCGGAACCCAGGGGAGTAGGGAGACCCAGTACTTC; cdr3_aa: CAGTQGSRETQYF
clone_size: NA; v_call: TRBV5-4; d_call: NA; j_call: TRBJ1-1; cdr3_nt: TGTGCCAGCAGCTTTTCAAGGGGCACTGAGGCTTTCTTT; cdr3_aa: CASSFSRGTEAFF
clone_size: NA; v_call: TRBV9; d_call: TRBD1; j_call: TRBJ2-7; cdr3_nt: TGTGCCAGCAGCGGCGGGACAGGGGTATACGAGCAGTACTTC; cdr3_aa: CASSGGTGVYEQYF
clone_size: NA; v_call: TRBV2; d_call: TRBD1; j_call: TRBJ2-1; cdr3_nt: TGTGCCAGCAGTGTCTTATCGGGACAGGGCCCAGAGCAGTTCTTC; cdr3_aa: CASSVLSGQGPEQFF
clone_size: NA; v_call: TRBV4-1; d_call: TRBD1; j_call: TRBJ2-1; cdr3_nt: TGCGCCAGCAGCCCCCTCGGGACAGGGAACCACAATGAGCAGTTCTTC; cdr3_aa: CASSPLGTGNHNEQFF
clone_size: NA; v_call: TRBV18; d_call: NA; j_call: TRBJ2-1; cdr3_nt: TGTGCCAGCTCACCACAACAGGACAATGAGCAGTTCTTC; cdr3_aa: CASSPQQDNEQFF
clone_size: few; v_call: TRBV11-2; d_call: NA; j_call: TRBJ1-1; cdr3_nt: TGTGCCAGCAGCTTGGGGGCTAGGAACACTGAAGCTTTCTTT; cdr3_aa: CASSLGARNTEAFF
clone_size: NA; v_call: TRBV19; d_call: TRBD1; j_call: TRBJ1-5; cdr3_nt: TGTGCCAGTAGGCCGACAGGGTTAAACAATCAGCCCCAGCATTTT; cdr3_aa: CASRPTGLNNQPQHF
clone_size: few; v_call: TRBV6-4; d_call: NA; j_call: TRBJ2-2; cdr3_nt: TGTGCCAGCAGCTCCGGGGGAGCCGGGGAGCTGTTTTTT; cdr3_aa: CASSSGGAGELFF
clone_size: NA; v_call: TRBV7-3; d_call: TRBD1; j_call: TRBJ2-3; cdr3_nt: TGTGCCAGCGGAGACAGGGGCTCCGATACGCAGTATTTT; cdr3_aa: CASGDRGSDTQYF
clone_size: NA; v_call: TRBV18; d_call: NA; j_call: TRBJ1-1; cdr3_nt: TGTGCCAGCTCACCACCAGGGGGGGTGACTGAAGCTTTCTTT; cdr3_aa: CASSPPGGVTEAFF
clone_size: NA; v_call: TRBV10-2; d_call: NA; j_call: TRBJ1-6; cdr3_nt: TGCGCCAGCAGTGAGACGGCTTATCGGGAATCACCCCTCCACTTT; cdr3_aa: CASSETAYRESPLHF
clone_size: few; v_call: TRBV28; d_call: TRBD1; j_call: TRBJ1-5; cdr3_nt: TGTGCCAGCCTATCGGGACAGGGGGATCAGCCCCAGCATTTT; cdr3_aa: CASLSGQGDQPQHF
clone_size: NA; v_call: TRBV19; d_call: NA; j_call: TRBJ1-5; cdr3_nt: TGTGCCAGTAGTATAAGCGATAATCAGCCCCAGCATTTT; cdr3_aa: CASSISDNQPQHF
clone_size: NA; v_call: TRBV14; d_call: TRBD1; j_call: TRBJ1-2; cdr3_nt: TGTGCCAGCAGCCTGGGACAGGGCTATGGCTACACCTTC; cdr3_aa: CASSLGQGYGYTF
clone_size: few; v_call: TRBV2; d_call: NA; j_call: TRBJ1-1; cdr3_nt: TGTGCCAGCAGTGGACCAAGGGGGACTGAAGCTTTCTTT; cdr3_aa: CASSGPRGTEAFF
clone_size: NA; v_call: TRBV2; d_call: NA; j_call: TRBJ2-7; cdr3_nt: TGTGCCAGCAGCCAGGGGAACGAGCAGTACTTC; cdr3_aa: CASSQGNEQYF
clone_size: NA; v_call: TRBV6-5; d_call: TRBD1; j_call: TRBJ1-2; cdr3_nt: TGTGCCAGCAGGGAACAGGGGGCGGGCTACACCTTC; cdr3_aa: CASREQGAGYTF
clone_size: NA; v_call: TRBV2; d_call: NA; j_call: TRBJ1-4; cdr3_nt: TGTGCCAGCAGGAGTCAGGGAAATGAAAAACTGTTTTTT; cdr3_aa: CASRSQGNEKLFF
clone_size: NA; v_call: TRBV11-3; d_call: TRBD1; j_call: TRBJ1-5; cdr3_nt: TGTGCCAGCAGCTTAGATCATATATTGGGACAGCCGCACAATCAGCCCCAGCATTTT; cdr3_aa: CASSLDHILGQPHNQPQHF
clone_size: NA; v_call: TRBV7-6; d_call: NA; j_call: TRBJ1-4; cdr3_nt: TGTGCCAGCAGCCGGCAGGGGAGTGAAAAACTGTTTTTT; cdr3_aa: CASSRQGSEKLFF